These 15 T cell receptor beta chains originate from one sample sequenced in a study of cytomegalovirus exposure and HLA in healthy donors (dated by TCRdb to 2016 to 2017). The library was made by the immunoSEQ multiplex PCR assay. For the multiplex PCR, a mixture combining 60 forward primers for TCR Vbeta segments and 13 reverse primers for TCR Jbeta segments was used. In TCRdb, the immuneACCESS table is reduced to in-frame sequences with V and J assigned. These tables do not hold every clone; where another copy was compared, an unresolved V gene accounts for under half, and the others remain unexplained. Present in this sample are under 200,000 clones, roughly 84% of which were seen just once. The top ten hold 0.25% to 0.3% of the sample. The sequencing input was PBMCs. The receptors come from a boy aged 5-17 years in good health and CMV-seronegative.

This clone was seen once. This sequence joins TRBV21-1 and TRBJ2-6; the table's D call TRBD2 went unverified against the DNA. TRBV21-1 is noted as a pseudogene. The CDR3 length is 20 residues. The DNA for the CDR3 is TGTGCCAGCAGCAAAAAAGCCGAAGGTTGTCGGGGGTCTGGGGCCAACGTCCTGACTTTC. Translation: CASSKKAEGCRGSGANVLTF.

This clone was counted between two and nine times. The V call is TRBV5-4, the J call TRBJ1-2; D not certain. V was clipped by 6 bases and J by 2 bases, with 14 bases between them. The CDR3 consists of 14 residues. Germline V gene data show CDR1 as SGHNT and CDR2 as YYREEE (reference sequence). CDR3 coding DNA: TGTGCCAGCACCTCCCAATTACACAACTATGGCTACACCTTC. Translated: CASTSQLHNYGYTF.

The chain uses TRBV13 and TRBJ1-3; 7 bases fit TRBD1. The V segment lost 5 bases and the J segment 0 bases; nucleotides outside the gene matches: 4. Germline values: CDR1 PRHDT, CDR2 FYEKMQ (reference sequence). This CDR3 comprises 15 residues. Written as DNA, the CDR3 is TGTGCCAGCAGCCGGGGACAGCCCTCTGGAAACACCATATATTTT. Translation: CASSRGQPSGNTIYF.

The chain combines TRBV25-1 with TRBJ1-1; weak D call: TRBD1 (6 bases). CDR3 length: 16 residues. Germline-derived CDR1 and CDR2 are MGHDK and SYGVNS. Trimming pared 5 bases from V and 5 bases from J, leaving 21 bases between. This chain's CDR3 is CASSPEHQGRRTEAFF. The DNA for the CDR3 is TGTGCCAGCAGTCCAGAACACCAGGGGCGGAGGACTGAAGCTTTCTTT.

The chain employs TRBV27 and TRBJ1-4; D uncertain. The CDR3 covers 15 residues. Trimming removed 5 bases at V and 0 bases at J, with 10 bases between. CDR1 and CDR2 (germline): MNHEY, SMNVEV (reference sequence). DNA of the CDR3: TGTGCCAGCAGTACAAGGAGTGCAACTAATGAAAAACTGTTTTTT. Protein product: CASSTRSATNEKLFF.

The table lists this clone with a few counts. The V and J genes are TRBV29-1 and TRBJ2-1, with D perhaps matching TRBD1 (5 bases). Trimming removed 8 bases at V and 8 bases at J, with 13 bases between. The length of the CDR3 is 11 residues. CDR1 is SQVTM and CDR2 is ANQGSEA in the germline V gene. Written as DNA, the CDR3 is TGCAGCTTCCCGGACACCTATGAGCAGTTCTTC. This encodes CSFPDTYEQFF.

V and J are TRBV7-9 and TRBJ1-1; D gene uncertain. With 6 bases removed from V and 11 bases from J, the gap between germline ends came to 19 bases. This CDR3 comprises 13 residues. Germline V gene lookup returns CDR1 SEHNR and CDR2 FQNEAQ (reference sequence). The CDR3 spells CASSPSPRLGAFF. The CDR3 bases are TGTGCCAGCAGTCCCTCGCCGCGGCTCGGGGCTTTCTTT.

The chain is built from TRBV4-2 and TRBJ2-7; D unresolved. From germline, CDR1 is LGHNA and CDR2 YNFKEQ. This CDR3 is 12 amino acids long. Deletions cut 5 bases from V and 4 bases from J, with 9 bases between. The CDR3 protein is CASSETDYEQYF. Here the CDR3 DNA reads TGTGCCAGCAGCGAAACAGATTACGAGCAGTACTTC.

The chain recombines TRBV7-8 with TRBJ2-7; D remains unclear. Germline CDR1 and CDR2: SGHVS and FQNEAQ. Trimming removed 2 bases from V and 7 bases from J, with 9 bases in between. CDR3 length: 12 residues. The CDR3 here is CASSLRVFEQYF. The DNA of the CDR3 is TGTGCCAGCAGCTTACGCGTTTTTGAGCAGTACTTC.

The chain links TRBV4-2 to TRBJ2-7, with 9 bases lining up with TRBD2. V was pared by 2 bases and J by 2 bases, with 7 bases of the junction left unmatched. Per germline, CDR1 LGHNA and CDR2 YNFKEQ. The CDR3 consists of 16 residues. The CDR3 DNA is TGTGCCAGCAGCCAAAAGGGGAGCGGGGGGACCTACGAGCAGTACTTC. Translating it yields CASSQKGSGGTYEQYF.

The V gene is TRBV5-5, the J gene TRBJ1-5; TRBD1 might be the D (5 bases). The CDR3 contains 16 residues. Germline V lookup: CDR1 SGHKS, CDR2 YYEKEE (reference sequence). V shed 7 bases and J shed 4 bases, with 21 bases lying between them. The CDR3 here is CASDVGLIGENQPQHF. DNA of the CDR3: TGTGCCAGCGATGTTGGGCTAATAGGGGAAAATCAGCCCCAGCATTTT.

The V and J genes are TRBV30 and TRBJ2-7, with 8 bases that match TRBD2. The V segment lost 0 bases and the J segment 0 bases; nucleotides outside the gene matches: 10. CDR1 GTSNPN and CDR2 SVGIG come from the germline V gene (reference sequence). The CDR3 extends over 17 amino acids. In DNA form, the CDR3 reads TGTGCCTGGAGTGTTTGGCGGGAGGTCGTAAGCTCCTACGAGCAGTACTTC. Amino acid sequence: CAWSVWREVVSSYEQYF.

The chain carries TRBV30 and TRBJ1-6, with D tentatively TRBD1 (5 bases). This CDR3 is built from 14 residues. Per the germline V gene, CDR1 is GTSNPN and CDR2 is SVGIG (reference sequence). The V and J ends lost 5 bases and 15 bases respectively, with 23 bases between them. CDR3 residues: CAWERGRDLENLHF. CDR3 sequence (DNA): TGTGCCTGGGAGCGGGGCAGGGATTTAGAGAACCTCCACTTT.

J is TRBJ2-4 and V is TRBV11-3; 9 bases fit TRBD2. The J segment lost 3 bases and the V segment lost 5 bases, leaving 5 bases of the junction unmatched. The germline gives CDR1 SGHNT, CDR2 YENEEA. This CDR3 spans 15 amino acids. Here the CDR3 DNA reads TGTGCCAGCAGCGCGGGAGGGGATGGCAAAAACATTCAGTACTTC. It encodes CASSAGGDGKNIQYF.

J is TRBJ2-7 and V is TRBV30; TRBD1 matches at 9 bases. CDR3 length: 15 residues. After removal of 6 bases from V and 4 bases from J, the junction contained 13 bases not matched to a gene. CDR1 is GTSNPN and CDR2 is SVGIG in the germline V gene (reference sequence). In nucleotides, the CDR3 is TGTGCCTGTCCACGGCGGGGACAGGGCGTATACGAGCAGTACTTC. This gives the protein CACPRRGQGVYEQYF.